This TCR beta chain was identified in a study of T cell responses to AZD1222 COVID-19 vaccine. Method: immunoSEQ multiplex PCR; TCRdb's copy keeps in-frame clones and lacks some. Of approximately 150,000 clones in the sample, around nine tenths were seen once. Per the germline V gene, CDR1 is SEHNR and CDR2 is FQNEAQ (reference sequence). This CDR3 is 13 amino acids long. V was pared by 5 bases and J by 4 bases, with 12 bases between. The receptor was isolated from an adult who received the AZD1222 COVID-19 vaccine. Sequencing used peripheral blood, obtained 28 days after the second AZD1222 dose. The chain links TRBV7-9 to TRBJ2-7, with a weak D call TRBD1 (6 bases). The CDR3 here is CASSVNREYEQYF. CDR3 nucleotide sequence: TGTGCCAGCAGCGTAAACAGGGAATACGAGCAGTACTTC.